This is a list of T cell receptor beta chains from one sample in a study of shared clonotypes between healthy human individuals. The repertoire was sequenced with immunoSEQ multiplex PCR; TCRdb's copy has only in-frame clones and lacks some. The sample includes some 2,100,000 clones, around 95% of them seen just once. The sample comprised naive CD4+ T cells sorted from blood. These receptors all stem from a man between 18 and 29 years old in good health. Both conserved end residues are trimmed from each CDR3. The order of the fields is V gene, CDR3 length, CDR3 protein.

V: TRBV18
length: 14
CDR3: ASSATAGAATLEQY

V: TRBV5-1
length: 13
CDR3: ASGSGISTNEKLF

V: TRBV4-1
length: 16
CDR3: ASSQDLRHQGIPYEQY

V: TRBV11-2
length: 14
CDR3: ASSPGGAQSFYEQY

V: TRBV5-1
length: 14
CDR3: ASTLSGGTAPETQY

V: TRBV30
length: 11
CDR3: AGSRVGGTEAF

V: TRBV7-2
length: 11
CDR3: ASSLAGSYAQY

V: TRBV7-2
length: 12
CDR3: ASSTAVSTDTQY

V: TRBV2
length: 17
CDR3: ASKSAGGKNLAFTDTQY

V: TRBV7-8
length: 10
CDR3: ASSFSHAQAF

V: TRBV10-2
length: 11
CDR3: ASSAQGGYEQY

V: TRBV6-6
length: 12
CDR3: ASSQDGPNYGYT

V: TRBV10-3
length: 11
CDR3: AISGQGQETQY

V: TRBV5-1
length: 12
CDR3: ASSLQGTNEKLF

V: TRBV18
length: 13
CDR3: ASSPPAGGFGEQY

V: TRBV30
length: 12
CDR3: AWRSRQGVEKLF

V: TRBV19
length: 12
CDR3: ASSSPSRALEAF

V: TRBV21-1
length: 11
CDR3: ASSKNRVNEQY

V: TRBV28
length: 11
CDR3: ASSLSSTGELF

V: TRBV25-1
length: 13
CDR3: ASSAPGTGFWGYT

V: TRBV19
length: 11
CDR3: ASSILQGGQQY

V: TRBV11-2
length: 11
CDR3: ASSSRQAGEQY

V: TRBV5-1
length: 17
CDR3: ASSLFWASASNSYNEQF

V: TRBV4-3
length: 15
CDR3: ASSQVGGGTNTGELF

V: TRBV11-2
length: 13
CDR3: ASSLQTANNSPLH